These 4 T cell receptor beta chains originate from one sample sequenced in a study of T cells expressing NK-cell markers. No DNA is given; TCRdb re-called the 5' RACE reads and lists each CDR3 protein once. The table counts 150,000 or so distinct CDR3 sequences; around 20% lies in the top ten. Sequenced sample: blood T cells: a sorted CD56 or NKG2C T cell subset, CD4+ or CD8+ T cells, or bulk PBMC T cells (not recorded which). The receptors originated from a woman aged 18 to 75 in good health.

This rearrangement joins TRBV6-4 to TRBJ2-3; no DNA is available, so the TRBD1 call from TCRdb remains unchecked. The CDR3 length is 16 residues. Germline CDR1 MRHNA, CDR2 SNTAGT. The CDR3 sequence is CASSASGRGLVDTQYF.

V and J are TRBV29-1 and TRBJ1-1; the D gene TCRdb calls, TRBD1, cannot be checked with no DNA. This CDR3 is built from 12 residues. The germline V gene encodes CDR1 SQVTM and CDR2 ANQGSEA. The CDR3 loop is CSVNQGYTEAFF.

The chain links TRBV20-1 to TRBJ1-5; lacking DNA, the TRBD1 call made by TCRdb goes unchecked. The CDR3 is 14 residues long. Germline loops: CDR1 DFQATT, CDR2 SNEGSKA (reference sequence). The CDR3 region is CSAKGGTVNQPQHF.

This chain links TRBV15 with TRBJ2-5; TCRdb picks TRBD2, but there is no DNA to check that call. The germline V gene has CDR1 LNHNV and CDR2 YYDKDF (reference sequence). The CDR3 runs to 12 residues. The CDR3 here is CATSIGDGSQYF.